This is a list of T cell receptor beta chains from one sample in a study of human T cells and chemical hapten exposure. TCRdb re-called the RACE reads with MiXCR, one entry per CDR3 protein. The table records just over 350,000 distinct CDR3 sequences, about 6% of them present only once. Sequencing used whole blood, obtained in connection with sensitization to the hapten diphenylcyclopropenone (DPC). All receptors derive from a young woman with alopecia areata. Some clones in this sample may be carry-over from other donors' samples. The CDR3 runs from the conserved cysteine through the conserved F or W. D genes are given only for firm matches. Clone size, where shown, is once, few, many, or a class for clones that have expanded.

>TRBV2|-|few|14|TRBJ1-4
CASRLRAANEKLFF
TGTGCCAGCAGACTCAGGGCAGCTAATGAAAAACTGTTTTTT
>TRBV6-2/TRBV6-3|-|-|15|TRBJ2-1
CASSSSWGEGNEQFF
TGTGCCAGCAGTTCCTCCTGGGGGGAAGGAAATGAGCAGTTCTTC
>TRBV4-3|TRBD1|few|16|TRBJ2-7
CASSLLRDRGNYEQYF
TGCGCCAGCAGCCTACTCCGGGACAGGGGAAACTACGAGCAGTACTTC
>TRBV7-8|-|few|11|TRBJ2-3
CASSEEYTQYF
TGTGCCAGCAGCGAGGAATATACGCAGTATTTT
>TRBV6-5|TRBD2|-|17|TRBJ2-3
CASSYSIAGENTDTQYF
TGTGCCAGCAGTTACTCGATTGCGGGGGAGAACACAGATACGCAGTATTTT
>TRBV12-3/TRBV12-4|TRBD2|many|16|TRBJ2-3
CASSLGTSGGGDTQYF
TGTGCCAGCAGTTTAGGGACTAGCGGGGGGGGAGATACGCAGTATTTT
>TRBV6-5|TRBD1|few|14|TRBJ1-1
CASSYGQGVTEAFF
TGTGCCAGCAGTTACGGACAGGGTGTCACTGAAGCTTTCTTT
>TRBV9|-|few|13|TRBJ2-3
CASSALGTDTQYF
TGTGCCAGCAGTGCTTTGGGCACAGATACGCAGTATTTT
>TRBV5-6|-|few|12|TRBJ2-4
CASSLVGGQEYF
TGTGCCAGCAGCTTGGTTGGGGGCCAAGAGTACTTC
>TRBV2|-|few|12|TRBJ2-3
CAGATGPDTQYF
TGTGCCGGAGCCACGGGGCCAGATACGCAGTATTTT
>TRBV29-1|TRBD1|-|13|TRBJ1-3
CSEGTGGGNTIYF
TGCAGCGAAGGGACAGGCGGTGGAAACACCATATATTTT
>TRBV4-1|-|-|18|TRBJ2-2
CASSQDLPSRPNTGELFF
TGCGCCAGCAGCCAAGATCTCCCTTCGCGGCCGAACACCGGGGAGCTGTTTTTT
>TRBV4-2|TRBD2|-|17|TRBJ2-5
CASSQEGSASGQETQYF
TGTGCCAGCAGCCAAGAGGGTTCGGCTAGCGGACAAGAGACCCAGTACTTC
>TRBV4-3|-|-|13|TRBJ2-2
CASSPQDPGELFF
TGCGCCAGCAGCCCCCAAGACCCCGGGGAGCTGTTTTTT
>TRBV12-3/TRBV12-4|TRBD2|-|12|TRBJ2-7
CASRGTRNEQYF
TGTGCCAGCCGCGGGACTAGGAACGAGCAGTACTTC
>TRBV5-1|-|few|14|TRBJ1-4
CASSQDSSNEKLFF
TGCGCCAGCAGCCAGGACAGCTCTAATGAAAAACTGTTTTTT
>TRBV6-6|TRBD1|many|15|TRBJ1-5
CASSYRDSRNQPQHF
TGTGCCAGCAGTTACAGGGACAGCCGCAATCAGCCCCAGCATTTT
>TRBV12-3/TRBV12-4|TRBD1|few|11|TRBJ2-7
CASSPDRVVYF
TGTGCCAGCAGCCCCGACAGGGTCGTTTACTTC
>TRBV7-2|-|-|12|TRBJ1-1
CASSLAGSEAFF
TGTGCCAGCAGCCTGGCGGGCAGTGAAGCTTTCTTT
>TRBV4-3|TRBD1|few|15|TRBJ2-2
CASSRLTGRTGELFF
TGCGCCAGCAGCCGCTTGACAGGGAGAACCGGGGAGCTGTTTTTT
>TRBV4-2|-|few|14|TRBJ2-1
CASSQGDSVNEQFF
TGTGCCAGCAGCCAAGGGGATAGCGTTAATGAGCAGTTCTTC
>TRBV6-5|-|many|11|TRBJ1-2
CASGGNYGYTF
TGTGCCAGCGGGGGTAACTATGGCTACACCTTC
>TRBV10-3|-|-|13|TRBJ1-1
CAIRGVGRAEAFF
TGTGCCATCAGGGGGGTAGGGAGAGCTGAAGCTTTCTTT
>TRBV20-1|-|-|16|TRBJ2-7
CSARKLTPSKLYEQYF
TGCAGTGCTAGGAAACTCACGCCTAGTAAGCTCTACGAGCAGTACTTC
>TRBV6-5|-|-|11|TRBJ2-1
CASLLGNEQFF
TGTGCCAGCCTACTCGGCAATGAGCAGTTCTTC
>TRBV11-2|-|-|17|TRBJ1-1
CASSLGRIGGEGTEAFF
TGTGCCAGCAGCTTAGGGAGAATCGGAGGGGAAGGGACTGAAGCTTTCTTT
>TRBV2|-|few|14|TRBJ2-5
CASSPLLVGETQYF
TGTGCCAGCAGTCCGCTCCTGGTAGGGGAGACCCAGTACTTC
>TRBV6-2/TRBV6-3|TRBD1|-|12|TRBJ1-5
CASSPTGRVWSF
TGTGCCAGCAGCCCGACAGGGCGAGTATGGTCATTT
>TRBV6-6|-|-|12|TRBJ1-1
CASRAGPTEAFF
TGTGCCAGCAGGGCCGGCCCCACTGAAGCTTTCTTT
>TRBV7-8|-|few|15|TRBJ1-2
CASSSGQPSNYGYTF
TGTGCCAGCAGCTCAGGACAGCCCTCTAACTATGGCTACACCTTC
>TRBV6-6|TRBD2|few|15|TRBJ2-3
CASRGPGLAGDTQYF
TGTGCCAGCAGGGGGCCGGGACTAGCTGGAGATACGCAGTATTTT
>TRBV5-4|-|-|14|TRBJ2-5
CASSLGPLETTQYF
TGTGCCAGCAGCTTGGGCCCGTTAGAGACGACCCAGTACTTC
>TRBV12-3/TRBV12-4|-|many|12|TRBJ2-1
CASSSDSNEQFF
TGTGCCAGCAGTTCCGACTCTAATGAGCAGTTCTTC
>TRBV2|TRBD1|-|13|TRBJ2-5
CATNDREKETQYF
TGTGCCACGAACGACAGGGAAAAAGAGACCCAGTACTTC
>TRBV7-8|TRBD1|-|15|TRBJ1-4
CASSLDTGVNEKLFF
TGTGCCAGCAGCTTAGACACAGGGGTTAATGAAAAACTGTTTTTT
>TRBV4-2|-|few|15|TRBJ1-4
CASSQPEGANEKLFF
TGTGCCAGCAGCCAACCCGAAGGGGCTAATGAAAAACTGTTTTTT
>TRBV7-8|TRBD1|-|17|TRBJ1-6
CASSLAPPAGGGSPLHF
TGTGCCAGCAGCCTAGCCCCCCCCGCAGGGGGAGGTTCACCCCTCCACTTT